This T cell receptor (beta chain) was recorded in a study of T cells in women clearing cervical HPV infection. Looking at the study overall: No precancer developed; the control's incident HPV16 infection cleared within 12 months. The study's findings and limits: TRBV6-7 relative abundance averaged roughly 0.099% in cases and 0.16% in controls. Repertoire richness, not evenness, was significantly elevated in CIN3+ cases versus controls. It is unknown whether associations predate infection; no effector/memory or HPV-specific sorting.

This CDR3 is built from 17 residues. Germline lookup yields CDR1 GTSNPN and CDR2 SVGIG (reference sequence). On this clone: As yet, its antigen is unknown. The CDR3 end lies 3 residues beyond the end of the read and is filled in from the germline J gene.

Clones were read by immunoSEQ multiplex PCR, and TCRdb kept only the in-frame ones, dropping some. In total, the table holds roughly 19,000 clones. The source of this sequence is a woman aged 18 to 75 with a cervical HPV16 infection that either progressed to CIN3+ or cleared (not recorded which). Sequencing was carried out using blood buffy coat. V and J are TRBV30 and TRBJ1-2; a possible D gene is TRBD1 (5 bases). The CDR3 spells CAWSGTSGTTDINDYTF. The DNA read from the CDR3 is TGTGCCTGGAGCGGGACCTCCGGGACTACAGATATCAATGAC.